Detailed here is one TCR beta chain. Its antigen is undetermined. Template switching, a step in the protocol, added a universal primer site, and cDNA carried unique molecular identifiers. From the 5' RACE reads, TCRdb called clonotypes with MiXCR, one entry per CDR3 protein. The data hold under 250,000 distinct CDR3 sequences, with over 9.5% observed a single time. The sample belongs to a study of identical twins. Study-wide findings and caveats: The models gave estimates that fell short of the out-of-frame TCR alpha sharing seen in monozygotic twins. It was possible that invariant MAIT and iNKT cells partly confounded the zero-insertion analyses.

CDR1 is DFQATT and CDR2 is SNEGSKA in the germline V gene (reference sequence). The CDR3 runs to 13 residues. V was trimmed by 0 bases and J by 4 bases, leaving 8 bases between them. The data were also submitted as part of a second study, on yellow fever vaccine responses in identical twins.

The source material was memory (CD45RO+) T cells sorted from blood. The chain employs TRBV20-1 and TRBJ2-3; D remains unclear. The source of this sequence is a woman aged 18-29 years in good health. The CDR3: CSARDSSADTQYF. CDR3 nucleotide sequence: TGCAGTGCTAGAGATTCTTCCGCAGATACGCAGTATTTT.